Detailed here is one T cell receptor (beta chain). This specimen belongs to a study of blood T cell repertoires in COVID-19. Study overall: From the United States, Italy and Spain came samples of acute and convalescent COVID-19. Nucleic acid was either cDNA or gDNA, and it came from T cells, B-cell-depleted T cells, or PBMCs.

Some clones are missing from TCRdb's copy, which holds only in-frame ones; the method was immunoSEQ multiplex PCR. Of roughly 180,000 clones listed, 88% were seen once; the top ten hold approximately 2.3%. Material for sequencing was peripheral blood. This sequence was found in a man aged 65-85 years with active or convalescent COVID-19.

CDR3 region: CASSTGLAENNEQFF. The CDR3 DNA sequence: TGTGCCAGTAGTACGGGACTAGCGGAAAACAATGAGCAGTTCTTC. This chain connects TRBV19 to TRBJ2-1; 11 bases line up with TRBD2. There are 15 residues in the CDR3. The V gene end was trimmed by 4 bases and the J gene end by 5 bases; junction bases not matched to a gene: 4. The germline V gene encodes CDR1 LNHDA and CDR2 SQIVND (reference sequence).